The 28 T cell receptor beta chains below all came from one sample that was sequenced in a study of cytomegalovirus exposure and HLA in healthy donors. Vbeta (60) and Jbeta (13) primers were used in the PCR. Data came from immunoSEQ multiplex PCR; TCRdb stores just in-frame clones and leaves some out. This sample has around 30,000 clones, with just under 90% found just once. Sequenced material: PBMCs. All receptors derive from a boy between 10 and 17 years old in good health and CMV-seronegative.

The CDR3: CALQKGEETQYF. CDR3 DNA sequence: TGTGCCCTACAGAAGGGGGAGGAGACCCAGTACTTC. The rearrangement links TRBV7-2 to TRBJ2-5, with a weak D call TRBD1 (6 bases). Trimming pared 11 bases from V and 5 bases from J, leaving 15 bases between. The germline gives CDR1 SGHTA, CDR2 FQGNSA. The CDR3 length is 12 residues. Full variable domain (rest looked up from reference TRBV7-2 and TRBJ2-5): GAGVSQSPSNKVTEKGKDVELRCDPISGHTALYWYRQSLGQGLEFLIYFQGNSAPDKSGLPSDRFSAERTGGSVSTLTIQRTQQEDSAVYLCALQKGEETQYFGPGTRLLVL.

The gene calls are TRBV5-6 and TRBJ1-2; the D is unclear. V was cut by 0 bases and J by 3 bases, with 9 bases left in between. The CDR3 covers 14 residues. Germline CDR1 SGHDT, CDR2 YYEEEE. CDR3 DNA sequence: TGTGCCAGCAGCTTGGTCTTGGGCGACTATGGCTACACCTTC. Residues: CASSLVLGDYGYTF.

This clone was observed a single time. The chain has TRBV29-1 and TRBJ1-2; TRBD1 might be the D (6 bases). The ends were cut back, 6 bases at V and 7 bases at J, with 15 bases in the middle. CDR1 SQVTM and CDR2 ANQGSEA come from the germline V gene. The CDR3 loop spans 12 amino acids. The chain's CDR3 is CSVGAGSGGYTF. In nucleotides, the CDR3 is TGCAGCGTGGGGGCAGGGTCAGGTGGCTACACCTTC.

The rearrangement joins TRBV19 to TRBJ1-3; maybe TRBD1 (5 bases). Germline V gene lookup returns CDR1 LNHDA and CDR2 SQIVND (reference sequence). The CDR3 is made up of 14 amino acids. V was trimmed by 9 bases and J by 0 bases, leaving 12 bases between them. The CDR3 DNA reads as TGTGCCAGCTCAAGTGGGGCCTCTGGAAACACCATATATTTT. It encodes CASSSGASGNTIYF.

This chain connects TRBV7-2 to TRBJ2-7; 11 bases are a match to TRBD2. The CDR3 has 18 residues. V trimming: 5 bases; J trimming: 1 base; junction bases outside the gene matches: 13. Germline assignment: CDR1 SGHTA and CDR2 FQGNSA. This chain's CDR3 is CASSERAGTSGFSYEQYF. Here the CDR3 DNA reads TGTGCCAGCAGCGAACGAGCCGGGACTAGCGGTTTTTCCTACGAGCAGTACTTC.

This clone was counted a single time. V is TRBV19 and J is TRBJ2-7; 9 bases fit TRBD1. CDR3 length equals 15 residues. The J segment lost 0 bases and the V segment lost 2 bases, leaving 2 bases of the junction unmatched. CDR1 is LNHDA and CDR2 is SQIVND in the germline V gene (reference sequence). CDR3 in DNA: TGTGCCAGTAGTATAAGGACAGGGGCCTCCTACGAGCAGTACTTC. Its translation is CASSIRTGASYEQYF.

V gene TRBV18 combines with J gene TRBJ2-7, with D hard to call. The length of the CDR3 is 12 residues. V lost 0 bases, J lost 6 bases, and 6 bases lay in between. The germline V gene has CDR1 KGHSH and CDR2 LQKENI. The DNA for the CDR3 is TGTGCCAGCTCACCACCTAACGGCGAGCAGTACTTC. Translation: CASSPPNGEQYF.

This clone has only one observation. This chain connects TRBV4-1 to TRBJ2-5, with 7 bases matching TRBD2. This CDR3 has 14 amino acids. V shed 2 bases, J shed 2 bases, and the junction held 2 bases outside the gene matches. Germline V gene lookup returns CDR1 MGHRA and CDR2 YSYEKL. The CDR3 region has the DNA TGCGCCAGCAGCCAAAGGACTAGTCAAGAGACCCAGTACTTC. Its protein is CASSQRTSQETQYF.

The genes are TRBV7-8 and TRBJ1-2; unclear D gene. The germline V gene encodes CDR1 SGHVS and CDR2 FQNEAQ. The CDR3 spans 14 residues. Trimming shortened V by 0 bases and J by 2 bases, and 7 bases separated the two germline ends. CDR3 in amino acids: CASSLAPENYGYTF. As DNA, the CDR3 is TGTGCCAGCAGCTTAGCTCCCGAGAACTATGGCTACACCTTC.

CDR3 DNA sequence: TGTGCCAGTAGTATAGGGTTTGGGGGCCGATCGTTGTTTTTT. Translating it yields CASSIGFGGRSLFF. The chain recombines TRBV19 with TRBJ1-4; D is perhaps TRBD1 (6 bases). This CDR3 region has 14 residues. The V and J ends lost 1 base and 15 bases respectively, with 18 bases between them. Germline V gene lookup returns CDR1 LNHDA and CDR2 SQIVND (reference sequence).

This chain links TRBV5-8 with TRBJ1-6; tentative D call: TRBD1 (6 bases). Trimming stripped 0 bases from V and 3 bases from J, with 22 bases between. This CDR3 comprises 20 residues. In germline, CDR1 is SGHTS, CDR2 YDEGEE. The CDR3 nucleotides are TGTGCCAGCAGCTTGGCGGGCCGTGGGCCGACAGGAGACTATAATTCACCCCTCCACTTT. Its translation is CASSLAGRGPTGDYNSPLHF.

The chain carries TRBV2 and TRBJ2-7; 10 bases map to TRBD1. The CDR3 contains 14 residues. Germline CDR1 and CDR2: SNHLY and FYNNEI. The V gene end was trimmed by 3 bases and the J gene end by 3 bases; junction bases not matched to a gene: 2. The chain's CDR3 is CASSDRDRGYEQYF. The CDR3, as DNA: TGTGCCAGCAGTGATCGGGACAGGGGCTACGAGCAGTACTTC.

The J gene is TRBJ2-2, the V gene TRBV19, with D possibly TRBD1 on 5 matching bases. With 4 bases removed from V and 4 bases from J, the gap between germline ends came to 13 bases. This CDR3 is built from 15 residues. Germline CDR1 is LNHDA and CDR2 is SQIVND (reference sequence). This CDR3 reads CASSTPGYSTGELFF. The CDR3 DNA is TGTGCCAGTAGTACTCCAGGGTATAGCACCGGGGAGCTGTTTTTT.

CDR3 in DNA: TGTGCCAGCAGTTACTCGGTCCAGGGGGCGCCTGTAAAACTGTTTTTT. It specifies CASSYSVQGAPVKLFF. The chain uses TRBV6-6 and TRBJ1-4; 8 positions agree with TRBD1. From germline, CDR1 is MNHNY and CDR2 SVGAGI (reference sequence). The CDR3 consists of 16 residues. The trim removed 0 bases at V and 10 bases at J, leaving 10 bases unmatched.

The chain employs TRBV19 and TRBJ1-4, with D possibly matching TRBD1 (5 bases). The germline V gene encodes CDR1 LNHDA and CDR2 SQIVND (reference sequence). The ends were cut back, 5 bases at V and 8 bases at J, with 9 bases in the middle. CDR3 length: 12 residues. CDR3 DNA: TGTGCCAGTAGTGCTAGGGGCGAAAAACTGTTTTTT. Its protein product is CASSARGEKLFF.

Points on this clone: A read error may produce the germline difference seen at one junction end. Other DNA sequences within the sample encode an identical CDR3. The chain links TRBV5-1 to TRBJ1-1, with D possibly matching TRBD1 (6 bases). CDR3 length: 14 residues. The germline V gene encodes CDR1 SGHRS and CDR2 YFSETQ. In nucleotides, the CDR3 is TGCGCCAGCAGCTCGACAACAGGGAACACTGAAGCTTTTTTT. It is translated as CASSSTTGNTEAFF.

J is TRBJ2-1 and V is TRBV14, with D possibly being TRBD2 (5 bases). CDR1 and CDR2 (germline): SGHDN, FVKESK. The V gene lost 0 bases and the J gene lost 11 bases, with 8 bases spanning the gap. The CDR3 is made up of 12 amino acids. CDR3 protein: CASSQETRKQFF. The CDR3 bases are TGTGCCAGCAGCCAAGAAACTAGAAAGCAGTTCTTC.

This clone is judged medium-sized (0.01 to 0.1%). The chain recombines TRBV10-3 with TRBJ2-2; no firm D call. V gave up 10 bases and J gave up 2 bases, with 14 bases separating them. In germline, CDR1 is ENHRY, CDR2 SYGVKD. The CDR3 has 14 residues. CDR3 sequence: CATLENSNTGELFF. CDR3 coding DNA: TGTGCCACCCTCGAAAACTCAAACACCGGGGAGCTGTTTTTT.

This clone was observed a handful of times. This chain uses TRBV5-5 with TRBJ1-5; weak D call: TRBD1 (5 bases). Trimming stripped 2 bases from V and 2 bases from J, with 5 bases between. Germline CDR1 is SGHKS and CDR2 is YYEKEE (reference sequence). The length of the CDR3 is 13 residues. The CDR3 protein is CASSFRGNQPQHF. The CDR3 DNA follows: TGTGCCAGCAGCTTCAGGGGCAATCAGCCCCAGCATTTT.

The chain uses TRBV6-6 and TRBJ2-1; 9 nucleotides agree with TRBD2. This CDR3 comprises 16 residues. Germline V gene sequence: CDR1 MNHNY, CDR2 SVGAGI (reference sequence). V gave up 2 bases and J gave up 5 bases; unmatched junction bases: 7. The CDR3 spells CASSYRQRGVDNEQFF. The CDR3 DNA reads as TGTGCCAGCAGTTACCGCCAGCGGGGGGTAGACAATGAGCAGTTCTTC.

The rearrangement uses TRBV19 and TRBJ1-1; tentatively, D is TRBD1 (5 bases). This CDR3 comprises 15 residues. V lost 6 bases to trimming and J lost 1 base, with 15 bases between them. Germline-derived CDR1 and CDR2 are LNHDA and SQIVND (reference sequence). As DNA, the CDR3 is TGTGCCAGTAGAACGGGGGATACCGAGAACACTGAAGCTTTCTTT. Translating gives CASRTGDTENTEAFF.

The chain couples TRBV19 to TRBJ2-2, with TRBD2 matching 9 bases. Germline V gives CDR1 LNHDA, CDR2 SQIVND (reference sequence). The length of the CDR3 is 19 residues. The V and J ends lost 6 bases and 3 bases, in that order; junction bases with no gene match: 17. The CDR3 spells CASRWGGLAGFWDTGELFF. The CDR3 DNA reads TGTGCCAGTAGATGGGGGGGGCTAGCGGGGTTTTGGGACACCGGGGAGCTGTTTTTT. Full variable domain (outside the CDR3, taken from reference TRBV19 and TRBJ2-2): DGGITQSPKYLFRKEGQNVTLSCEQNLNHDAMYWYRQDPGQGLRLIYYSQIVNDFQKGDIAEGYSVSREKKESFPLTVTSAQKNPTAFYLCASRWGGLAGFWDTGELFFGEGSRLTVL.

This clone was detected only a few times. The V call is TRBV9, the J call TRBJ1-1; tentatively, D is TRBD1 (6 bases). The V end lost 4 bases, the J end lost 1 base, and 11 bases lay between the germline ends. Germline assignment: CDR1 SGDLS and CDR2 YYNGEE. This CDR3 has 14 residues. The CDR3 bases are TGTGCCAGCAGCTCCCGACAGGAGAACACTGAAGCTTTCTTT. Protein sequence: CASSSRQENTEAFF. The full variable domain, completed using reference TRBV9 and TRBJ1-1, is DSGVTQTPKHLITATGQRVTLRCSPRSGDLSVYWYQQSLDQGLQFLIQYYNGEERAKGNILERFSAQQFPDLHSELNLSSLELGDSALYFCASSSRQENTEAFFGQGTRLTVV.

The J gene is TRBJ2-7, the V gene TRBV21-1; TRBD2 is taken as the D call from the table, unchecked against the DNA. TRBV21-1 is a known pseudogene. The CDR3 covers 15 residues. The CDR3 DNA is TGTGCCAGCAGCAAAGTCCCGGGAGAGGGGTACGAGCAGTACTTC. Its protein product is CASSKVPGEGYEQYF.

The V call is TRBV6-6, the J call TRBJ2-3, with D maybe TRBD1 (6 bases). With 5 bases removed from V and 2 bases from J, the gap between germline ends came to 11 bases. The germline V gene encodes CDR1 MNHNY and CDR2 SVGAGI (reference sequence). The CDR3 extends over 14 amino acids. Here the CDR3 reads CASSPRQVTDTQYF. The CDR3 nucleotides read TGTGCCAGCAGTCCCCGACAGGTCACAGATACGCAGTATTTT.

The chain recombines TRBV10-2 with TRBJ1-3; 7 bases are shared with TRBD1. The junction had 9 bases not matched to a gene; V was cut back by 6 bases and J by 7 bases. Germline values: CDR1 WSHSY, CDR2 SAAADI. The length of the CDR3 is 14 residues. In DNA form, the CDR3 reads TGCGCCAGCAGGCACACGACAGGGACTAACACCATATATTTT. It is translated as CASRHTTGTNTIYF.

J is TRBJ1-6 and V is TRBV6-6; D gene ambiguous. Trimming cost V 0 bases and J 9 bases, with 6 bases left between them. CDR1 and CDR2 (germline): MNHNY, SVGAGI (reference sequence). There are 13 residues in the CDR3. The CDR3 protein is CASSYSESSPLHF. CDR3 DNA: TGTGCCAGCAGTTACTCAGAGAGTTCACCCCTCCACTTT.

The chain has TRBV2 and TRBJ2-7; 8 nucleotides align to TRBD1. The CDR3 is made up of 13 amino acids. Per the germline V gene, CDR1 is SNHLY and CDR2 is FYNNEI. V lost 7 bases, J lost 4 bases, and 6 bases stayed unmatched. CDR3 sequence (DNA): TGTGCCAGCACCAGACAGGGGATATACGAGCAGTACTTC. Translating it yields CASTRQGIYEQYF.